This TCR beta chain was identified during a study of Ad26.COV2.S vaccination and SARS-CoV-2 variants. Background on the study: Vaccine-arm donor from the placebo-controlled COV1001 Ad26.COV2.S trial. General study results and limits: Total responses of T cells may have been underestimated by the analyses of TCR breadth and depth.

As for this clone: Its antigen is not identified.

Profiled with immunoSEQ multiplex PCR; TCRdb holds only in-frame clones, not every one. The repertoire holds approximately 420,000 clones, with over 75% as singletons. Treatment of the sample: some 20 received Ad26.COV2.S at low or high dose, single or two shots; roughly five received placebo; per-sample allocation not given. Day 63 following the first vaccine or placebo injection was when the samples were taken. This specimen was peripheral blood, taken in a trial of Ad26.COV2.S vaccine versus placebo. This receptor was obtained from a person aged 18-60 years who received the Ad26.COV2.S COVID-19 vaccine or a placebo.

This chain's CDR3 is CASSPLGGAGQPQHF. The CDR3 DNA follows: TGTGCCAGCAGCCCTCTGGGGGGCGCGGGGCAGCCCCAGCATTTT. The chain combines TRBV27 with TRBJ1-5, with D tentatively TRBD1 (6 bases). CDR1 and CDR2 (germline): MNHEY, SMNVEV (reference sequence). The CDR3 length is 15 residues. The V end lost 6 bases, the J end lost 7 bases, and 19 bases lay between the germline ends.